This entry lists 4 T cell receptor beta chains sequenced from one sample in a study of cytomegalovirus exposure and HLA in healthy donors. Primers: 60 Vbeta forward and 13 Jbeta reverse. Method: immunoSEQ multiplex PCR; TCRdb's copy keeps in-frame clones and lacks some. The sample includes some 170,000 clones, under 85% seen only once; the top ten take 2.5% to 3.5%. The sequenced material came from PBMCs. The receptors were gathered from a male donor in good health and CMV-seronegative.

This chain links TRBV2 with TRBJ2-4; 10 bases match TRBD1. Germline V CDR1 and CDR2: SNHLY, FYNNEI. V trimming: 8 bases; J trimming: 8 bases; junction bases outside the gene matches: 6. The CDR3 runs 13 residues. The CDR3 nucleotides are TGTGCCAGCCGCCGGGACAGGGGTCACATTCAGTACTTC. It specifies CASRRDRGHIQYF. Full variable domain (remainder filled in from reference TRBV2 and TRBJ2-4): EPEVTQTPSHQVTQMGQEVILRCVPISNHLYFYWYRQILGQKVEFLVSFYNNEISEKSEIFDDQFSVERPDGSNFTLKIRSTKLEDSAMYFCASRRDRGHIQYFGAGTRLSVL.

This chain connects TRBV9 to TRBJ2-7, with a tentative D call TRBD2 (5 bases). Trimming took off 4 bases at V and 0 bases at J, with 14 bases between the two ends. Germline-derived CDR1 and CDR2 are SGDLS and YYNGEE. The CDR3 runs 15 residues. The CDR3: CASSPNPGNSYEQYF. CDR3 DNA sequence: TGTGCCAGCAGCCCCAACCCCGGGAACTCCTACGAGCAGTACTTC.

V is TRBV25-1 and J is TRBJ1-3, with 8 bases lining up with TRBD1. With V trimmed by 4 bases and J by 7 bases, 9 bases remained unmatched. Germline V gene lookup returns CDR1 MGHDK and CDR2 SYGVNS. This CDR3 spans 15 amino acids. The CDR3 loop reads CASSGGTGRGNTIYF. CDR3 DNA: TGTGCCAGCAGTGGAGGGACAGGACGAGGTAACACCATATATTTT.

This chain uses TRBV29-1 with TRBJ1-4; TRBD1 matches at 11 bases. The CDR3 runs to 13 residues. J gave up 8 bases and V 6 bases, and 5 bases lay outside the gene matches. Germline lookup yields CDR1 SQVTM and CDR2 ANQGSEA. CDR3 protein: CSVAGQGGEKLFF. CDR3 coding DNA: TGCAGCGTGGCGGGACAGGGGGGAGAAAAACTGTTTTTT.